What follows are 10 T cell receptor beta chains derived from one specimen sequenced in a study of beta chain features in type 1 diabetes. Whole-study results and caveats: Type 1 diabetes patients had moderately but significantly shorter TCRB CDR3s in all four CD4+ subsets.

Their target antigens are unknown. Of the isolated RNA, all was reverse transcribed, and so the sequenced material was expressed TCRB transcripts. The protocol was immunoSEQ multiplex PCR, while the TCRdb copy is restricted to in-frame clones and leaves out a portion. The table includes 150,000 to 200,000 clones, more than 60% detected once. The specimen was naive CD4+ T cells from blood. The receptors originated from a man aged 30 to 45 with type 1 diabetes.

This clone has more than one count but fewer than ten. At the DNA level, this CDR3 is encoded by other sequences in the same sample as well. The chain uses TRBV30 and TRBJ1-2; tentative D call: TRBD1 (5 bases). V lost 1 base and J 5 bases, leaving 5 bases between the germline ends. Germline V gene data show CDR1 as GTSNPN and CDR2 as SVGIG (reference sequence). The CDR3 has 11 amino acids. Here the CDR3 reads CAWSAGYGYTF. The CDR3 bases are TGTGCCTGGAGTGCAGGGTATGGCTACACCTTC.

The chain couples TRBV20-1 to TRBJ2-7; D is uncertain. CDR3 length: 10 residues. Trimming shortened V by 6 bases and J by 5 bases, and 8 bases separated the two germline ends. Germline V gives CDR1 DFQATT, CDR2 SNEGSKA (reference sequence). CDR3: CSAVFNEQYF. For the CDR3, the DNA is TGCAGTGCCGTCTTTAACGAGCAGTACTTC.

The chain is built from TRBV9 and TRBJ2-5; no clear D gene. Trimming pared 1 base from V and 3 bases from J, leaving 7 bases between. The germline CDR1 and CDR2 sequences are SGDLS and YYNGEE. This CDR3 contains 13 residues. The CDR3, as DNA: TGTGCCAGCAGCGTACGGGCGGAAGAGACCCAGTACTTC. This codes for CASSVRAEETQYF. Based on the CDR3 plus reference TRBV9 and TRBJ2-5, the full variable domain is DSGVTQTPKHLITATGQRVTLRCSPRSGDLSVYWYQQSLDQGLQFLIQYYNGEERAKGNILERFSAQQFPDLHSELNLSSLELGDSALYFCASSVRAEETQYFGPGTRLLVL.

The sample holds a few counts of this clone. The V gene is TRBV7-2, the J gene TRBJ2-5; perhaps TRBD1 as D (7 bases). Trimming pared 5 bases from V and 5 bases from J, leaving 18 bases between. The CDR3 runs 15 residues. The germline V gene encodes CDR1 SGHTA and CDR2 FQGNSA. CDR3 amino acids: CASSPRGRRGETQYF. CDR3 bases: TGTGCCAGCAGCCCTAGGGGGCGCCGGGGGGAGACCCAGTACTTC.

The rearrangement links TRBV28 to TRBJ2-7; D is possibly TRBD1 or TRBD2 (6 bases each). This CDR3 is 15 amino acids long. Germline V CDR1 and CDR2: MDHEN, SYDVKM. Trimming took 6 bases from V and 2 from J, leaving 17 bases between them. CDR3 nucleotide sequence: TGTGCCAGCAGCCTCCCCCGGGGGCTTACCTACGAGCAGTACTTC. It yields the protein CASSLPRGLTYEQYF.

The chain has TRBV5-1 and TRBJ2-5; D is tentatively TRBD1 or TRBD2 (5 bases each). Trimming shortened V by 4 bases and J by 4 bases, and 17 bases separated the two germline ends. The CDR3 sequence is 15 residues long. Germline V gene sequence: CDR1 SGHRS, CDR2 YFSETQ. The CDR3 sequence is CASSPIPGTAETQYF. The CDR3 nucleotides read TGCGCCAGCAGCCCCATCCCGGGGACGGCAGAGACCCAGTACTTC.

This sequence joins TRBV6-6 and TRBJ1-4; D is perhaps TRBD1 (6 bases). Germline V gene sequence: CDR1 MNHNY, CDR2 SVGAGI (reference sequence). V was shortened by 2 bases and J by 4 bases, with 11 bases between the two germline ends. The CDR3 consists of 15 residues. The CDR3 DNA is TGTGCCAGCAGTTACCTTACAGGGTATAATGAAAAACTGTTTTTT. The encoded protein is CASSYLTGYNEKLFF.

V is TRBV4-1 and J is TRBJ1-1; D uncertain. Germline CDR1 reads MGHRA; CDR2 reads YSYEKL. This CDR3 contains 14 residues. The germline V and J ends were trimmed by 2 bases and 6 bases, with 13 bases remaining between them. The CDR3 protein is CASSQFLGLSEAFF. The CDR3 nucleotides read TGCGCCAGCAGCCAATTTTTGGGCTTATCTGAAGCTTTCTTT.

The J gene is TRBJ2-5, the V gene TRBV7-2; 13 bases are a match to TRBD2. Germline trimming cut 5 bases from V and 1 base from J; bases unmatched to any gene: 4. The V gene's germline CDR1 is SGHTA and CDR2 FQGNSA. This CDR3 is built from 16 residues. This chain's CDR3 is CASSPGLAGVQETQYF. Written as DNA, the CDR3 is TGTGCCAGCAGCCCCGGACTAGCGGGAGTCCAAGAGACCCAGTACTTC.

A few counts support this clone. This sequence joins TRBV29-1 and TRBJ2-5; D not certain. CDR3 length: 10 residues. The V and J ends lost 4 bases and 5 bases respectively, with 5 bases between them. The germline V gene has CDR1 SQVTM and CDR2 ANQGSEA. Here the CDR3 reads CSVVYETQYF. CDR3 in DNA: TGCAGCGTTGTTTACGAGACCCAGTACTTC.